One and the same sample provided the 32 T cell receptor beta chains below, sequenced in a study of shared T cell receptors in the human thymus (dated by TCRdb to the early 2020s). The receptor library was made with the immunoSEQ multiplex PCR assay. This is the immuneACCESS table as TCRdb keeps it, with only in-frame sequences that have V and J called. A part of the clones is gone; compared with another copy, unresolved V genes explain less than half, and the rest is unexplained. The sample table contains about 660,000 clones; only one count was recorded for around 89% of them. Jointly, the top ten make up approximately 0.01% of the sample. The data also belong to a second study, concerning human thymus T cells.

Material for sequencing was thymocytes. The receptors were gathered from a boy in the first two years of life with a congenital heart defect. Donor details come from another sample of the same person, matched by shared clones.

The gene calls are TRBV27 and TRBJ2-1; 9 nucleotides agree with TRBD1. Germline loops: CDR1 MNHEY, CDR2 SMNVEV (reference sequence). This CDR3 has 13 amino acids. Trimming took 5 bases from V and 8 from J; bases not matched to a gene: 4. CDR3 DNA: TGTGCCAGCAGTCTAGACAGGGGGGATGAGCAGTTCTTC. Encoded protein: CASSLDRGDEQFF.

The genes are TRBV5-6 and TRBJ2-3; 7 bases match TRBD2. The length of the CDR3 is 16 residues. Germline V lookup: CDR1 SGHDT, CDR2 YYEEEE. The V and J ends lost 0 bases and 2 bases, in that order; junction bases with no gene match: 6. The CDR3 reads CASSLDRGRDTDTQYF. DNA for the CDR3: TGTGCCAGCAGCTTGGACCGCGGGAGAGACACAGATACGCAGTATTTT.

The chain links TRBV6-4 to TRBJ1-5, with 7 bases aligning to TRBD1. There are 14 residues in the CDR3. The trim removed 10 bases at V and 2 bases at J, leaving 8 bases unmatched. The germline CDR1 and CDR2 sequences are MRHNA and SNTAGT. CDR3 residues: CATPDRFRNQPQHF. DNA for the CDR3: TGTGCCACCCCGGACAGGTTCCGCAATCAGCCCCAGCATTTT.

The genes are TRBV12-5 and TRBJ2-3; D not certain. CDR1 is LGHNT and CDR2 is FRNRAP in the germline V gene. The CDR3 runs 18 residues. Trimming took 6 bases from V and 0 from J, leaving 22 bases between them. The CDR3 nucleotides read TGTGCTAGTGGCCCGACCCCTAGAAACCCGACTAGCACAGATACGCAGTATTTT. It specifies CASGPTPRNPTSTDTQYF. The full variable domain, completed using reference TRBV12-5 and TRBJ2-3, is DARVTQTPRHKVTEMGQEVTMRCQPILGHNTVFWYRQTMMQGLELLAYFRNRAPLDDSGMPKDRFSAEMPDATLATLKIQPSEPRDSAVYFCASGPTPRNPTSTDTQYFGPGTRLTVL.

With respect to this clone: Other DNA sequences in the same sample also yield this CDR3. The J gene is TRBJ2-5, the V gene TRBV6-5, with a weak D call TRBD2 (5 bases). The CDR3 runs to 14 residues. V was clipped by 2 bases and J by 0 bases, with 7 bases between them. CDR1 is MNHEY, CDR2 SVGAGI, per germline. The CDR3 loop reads CASSYEADQETQYF. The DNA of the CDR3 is TGTGCCAGCAGTTACGAAGCGGACCAAGAGACCCAGTACTTC.

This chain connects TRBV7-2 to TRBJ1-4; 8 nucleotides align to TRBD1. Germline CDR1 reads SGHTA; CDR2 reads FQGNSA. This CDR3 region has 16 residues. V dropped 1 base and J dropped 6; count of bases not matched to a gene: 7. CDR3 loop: CASSLDPDRGDEKLFF. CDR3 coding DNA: TGTGCCAGCAGCTTAGACCCTGACAGGGGAGATGAAAAACTGTTTTTT.

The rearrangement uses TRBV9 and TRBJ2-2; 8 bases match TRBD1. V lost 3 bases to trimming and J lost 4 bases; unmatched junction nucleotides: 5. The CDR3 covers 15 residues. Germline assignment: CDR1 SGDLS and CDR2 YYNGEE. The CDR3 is CASSEGDRGTGELFF. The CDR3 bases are TGTGCCAGCAGCGAGGGAGACAGGGGCACCGGGGAGCTGTTTTTT. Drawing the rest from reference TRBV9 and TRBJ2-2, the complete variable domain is DSGVTQTPKHLITATGQRVTLRCSPRSGDLSVYWYQQSLDQGLQFLIQYYNGEERAKGNILERFSAQQFPDLHSELNLSSLELGDSALYFCASSEGDRGTGELFFGEGSRLTVL.

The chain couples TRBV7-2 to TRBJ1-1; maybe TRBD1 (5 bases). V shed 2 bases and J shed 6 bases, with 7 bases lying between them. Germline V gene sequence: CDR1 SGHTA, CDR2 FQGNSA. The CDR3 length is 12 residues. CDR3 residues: CASSLQGAEAFF. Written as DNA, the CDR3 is TGTGCCAGCAGCTTACAGGGCGCTGAAGCTTTCTTT.

CDR3: CASSQRMGRASEKLFF. Here the CDR3 DNA reads TGTGCCAGCAGCCAAAGGATGGGCAGGGCCTCCGAAAAACTGTTTTTT. The chain uses TRBV4-2 and TRBJ1-4; tentative D call: TRBD1 (5 bases). Deletions cut 2 bases from V and 8 bases from J, with 18 bases between. Per germline, CDR1 LGHNA and CDR2 YNFKEQ. The CDR3 sequence is 16 residues long.

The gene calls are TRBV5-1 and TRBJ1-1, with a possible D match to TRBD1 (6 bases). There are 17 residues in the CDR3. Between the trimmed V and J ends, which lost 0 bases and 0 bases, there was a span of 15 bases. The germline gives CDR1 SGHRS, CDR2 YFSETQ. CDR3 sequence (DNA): TGCGCCAGCAGCTTGGAATACAGGGATGGGATGAACACTGAAGCTTTCTTT. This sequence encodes CASSLEYRDGMNTEAFF.

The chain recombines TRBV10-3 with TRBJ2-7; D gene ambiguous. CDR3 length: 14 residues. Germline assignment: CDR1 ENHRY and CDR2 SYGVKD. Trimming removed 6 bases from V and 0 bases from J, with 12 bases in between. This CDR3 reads CAIRAAVPSYEQYF. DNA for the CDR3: TGTGCCATCAGGGCGGCAGTCCCCTCCTACGAGCAGTACTTC.

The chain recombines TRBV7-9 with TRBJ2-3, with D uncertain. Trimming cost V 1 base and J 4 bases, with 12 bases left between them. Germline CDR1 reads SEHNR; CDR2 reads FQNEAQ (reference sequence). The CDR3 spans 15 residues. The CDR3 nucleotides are TGTGCCAGCAGCTTAGATCCGCTATCCCCAGATACGCAGTATTTT. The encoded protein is CASSLDPLSPDTQYF. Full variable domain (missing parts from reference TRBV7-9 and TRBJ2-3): DTGVSQNPRHKITKRGQNVTFRCDPISEHNRLYWYRQTLGQGPEFLTYFQNEAQLEKSRLLSDRFSAERPKGSFSTLEIQRTEQGDSAMYLCASSLDPLSPDTQYFGPGTRLTVL.

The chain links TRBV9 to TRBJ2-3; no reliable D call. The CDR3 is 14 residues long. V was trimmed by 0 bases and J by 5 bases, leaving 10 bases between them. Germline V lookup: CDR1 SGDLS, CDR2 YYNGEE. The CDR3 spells CASSVERSRDTQYF. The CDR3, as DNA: TGTGCCAGCAGCGTAGAGCGATCCCGAGATACGCAGTATTTT.

The CDR3 DNA follows: TGTGCCAGCAGCTTGCTTCAGGTGTCCTACGAGCAGTACTTC. It encodes CASSLLQVSYEQYF. V is TRBV5-5 and J is TRBJ2-7; D uncertain. V was shortened by 1 base and J by 1 base, with 9 bases between the two germline ends. CDR3 size: 14 residues. Germline V gives CDR1 SGHKS, CDR2 YYEKEE (reference sequence). The variable domain in full, with the rest retrieved from reference TRBV5-5 and TRBJ2-7, is DAGVTQSPTHLIKTRGQQVTLRCSPISGHKSVSWYQQVLGQGPQFIFQYYEKEERGRGNFPDRFSARQFPNYSSELNVNALLLGDSALYLCASSLLQVSYEQYFGPGTRLTVT.

The CDR3 bases are TGTGCCAGCAGCCAAGATCCCGGACTAGCGGGAGTCCGGGAGACCCAGTACTTC. It yields the protein CASSQDPGLAGVRETQYF. The chain links TRBV14 to TRBJ2-5; 13 bases are shared with TRBD2. The CDR3 consists of 18 residues. Germline V CDR1 and CDR2: SGHDN, FVKESK. The V gene end was trimmed by 0 bases and the J gene end by 5 bases; junction bases not matched to a gene: 9.

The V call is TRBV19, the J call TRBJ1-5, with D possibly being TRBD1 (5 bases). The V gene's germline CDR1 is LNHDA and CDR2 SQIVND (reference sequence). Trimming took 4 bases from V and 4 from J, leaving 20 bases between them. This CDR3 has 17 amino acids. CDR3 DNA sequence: TGTGCCAGTAGTACGGGGGACCGGGGATCCCCAAATCAGCCCCAGCATTTT. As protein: CASSTGDRGSPNQPQHF.

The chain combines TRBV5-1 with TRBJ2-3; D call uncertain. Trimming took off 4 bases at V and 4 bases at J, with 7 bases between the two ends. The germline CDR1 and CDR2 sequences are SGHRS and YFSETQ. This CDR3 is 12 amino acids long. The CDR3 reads CASSPSPDTQYF. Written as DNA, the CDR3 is TGCGCCAGCAGCCCGTCCCCAGATACGCAGTATTTT.

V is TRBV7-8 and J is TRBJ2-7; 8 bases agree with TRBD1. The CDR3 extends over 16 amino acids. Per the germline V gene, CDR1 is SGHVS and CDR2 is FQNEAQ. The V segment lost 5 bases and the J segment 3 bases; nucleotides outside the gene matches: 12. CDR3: CASSPLATGQGYEQYF. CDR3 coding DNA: TGTGCCAGCAGCCCCTTGGCGACCGGACAGGGCTACGAGCAGTACTTC.

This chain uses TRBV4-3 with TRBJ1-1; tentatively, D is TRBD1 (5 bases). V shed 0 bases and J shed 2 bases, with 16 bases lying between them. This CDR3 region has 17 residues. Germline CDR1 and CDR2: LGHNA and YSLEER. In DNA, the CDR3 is TGCGCCAGCAGCCAAGATCTGGGGGGAAGGGGAAACACTGAAGCTTTCTTT. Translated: CASSQDLGGRGNTEAFF.

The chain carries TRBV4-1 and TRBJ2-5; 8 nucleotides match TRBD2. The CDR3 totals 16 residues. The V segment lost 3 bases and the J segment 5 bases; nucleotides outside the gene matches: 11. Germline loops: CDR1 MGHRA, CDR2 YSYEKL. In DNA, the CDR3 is TGCGCCAGCAGCCAGGACGGAGCGGGAGAGGAGGAGACCCAGTACTTC. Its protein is CASSQDGAGEEETQYF.

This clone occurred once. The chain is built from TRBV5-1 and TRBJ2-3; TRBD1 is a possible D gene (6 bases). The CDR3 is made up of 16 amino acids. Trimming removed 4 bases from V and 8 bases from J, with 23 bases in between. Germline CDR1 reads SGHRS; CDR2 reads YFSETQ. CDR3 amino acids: CASSRFRGSEYGTQYF. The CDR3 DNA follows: TGCGCCAGCAGCCGATTCAGGGGATCTGAATACGGTACGCAGTATTTT. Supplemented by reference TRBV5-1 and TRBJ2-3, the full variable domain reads KAGVTQTPRYLIKTRGQQVTLSCSPISGHRSVSWYQQTPGQGLQFLFEYFSETQRNKGNFPGRFSGRQFSNSRSEMNVSTLELGDSALYLCASSRFRGSEYGTQYFGPGTRLTVL.

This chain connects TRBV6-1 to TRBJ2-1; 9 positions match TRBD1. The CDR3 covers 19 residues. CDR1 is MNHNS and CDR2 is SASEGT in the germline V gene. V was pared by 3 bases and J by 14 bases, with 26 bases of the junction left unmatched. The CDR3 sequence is CASSDRDRAPTTFGYPKFF. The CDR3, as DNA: TGTGCCAGCAGTGACCGGGACAGGGCCCCTACTACGTTCGGTTATCCCAAGTTCTTC.

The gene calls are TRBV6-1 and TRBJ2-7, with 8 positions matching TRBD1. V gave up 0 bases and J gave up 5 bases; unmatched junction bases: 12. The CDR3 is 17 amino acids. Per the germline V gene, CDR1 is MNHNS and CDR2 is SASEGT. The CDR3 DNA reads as TGTGCCAGCAGTGAAGCTGACCCGCAAGGACAGGGAAACGAGCAGTACTTC. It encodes CASSEADPQGQGNEQYF.

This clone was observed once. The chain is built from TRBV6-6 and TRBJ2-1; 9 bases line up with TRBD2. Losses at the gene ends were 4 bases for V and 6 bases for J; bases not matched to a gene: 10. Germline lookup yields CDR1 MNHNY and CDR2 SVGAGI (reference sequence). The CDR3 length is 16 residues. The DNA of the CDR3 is TGTGCCAGCAGTTTCAAAAGCGGGAGGCAGGGCAATGAGCAGTTCTTC. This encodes CASSFKSGRQGNEQFF.

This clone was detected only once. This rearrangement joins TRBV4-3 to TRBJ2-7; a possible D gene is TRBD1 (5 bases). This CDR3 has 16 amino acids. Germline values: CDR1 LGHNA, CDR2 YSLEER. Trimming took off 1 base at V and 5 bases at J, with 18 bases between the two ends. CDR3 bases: TGCGCCAGCAGCCAAGCCCCCACCCTGGGGCTCCACGAGCAGTACTTC. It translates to CASSQAPTLGLHEQYF.

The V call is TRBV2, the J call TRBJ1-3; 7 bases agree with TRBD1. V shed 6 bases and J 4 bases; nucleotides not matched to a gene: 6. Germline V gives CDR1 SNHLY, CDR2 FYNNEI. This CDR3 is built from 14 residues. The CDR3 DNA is TGTGCCAGCAGCGGATGGGACAGCGGAAACACCATATATTTT. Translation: CASSGWDSGNTIYF.

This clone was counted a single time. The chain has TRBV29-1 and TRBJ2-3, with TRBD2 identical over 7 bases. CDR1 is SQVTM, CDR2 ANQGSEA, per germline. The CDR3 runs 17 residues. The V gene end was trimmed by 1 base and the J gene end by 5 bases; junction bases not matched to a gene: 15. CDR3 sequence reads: CSVEALLEREVEDTQYF. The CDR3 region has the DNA TGCAGCGTTGAAGCCCTATTGGAGCGGGAAGTTGAAGATACGCAGTATTTT.

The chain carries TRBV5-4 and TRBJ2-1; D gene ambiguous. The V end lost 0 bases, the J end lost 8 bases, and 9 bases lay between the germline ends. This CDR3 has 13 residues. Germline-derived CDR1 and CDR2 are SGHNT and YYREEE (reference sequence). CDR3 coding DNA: TGTGCCAGCAGCTTGGAACTCCACGATGAGCAGTTCTTC. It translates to CASSLELHDEQFF.

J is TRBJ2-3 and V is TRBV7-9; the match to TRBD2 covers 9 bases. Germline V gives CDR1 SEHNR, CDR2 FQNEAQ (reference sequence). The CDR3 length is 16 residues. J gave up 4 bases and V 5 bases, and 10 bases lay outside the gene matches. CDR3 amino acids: CASSLKGAGGPDTQYF. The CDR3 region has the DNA TGTGCCAGCAGCCTAAAGGGAGCGGGAGGCCCAGATACGCAGTATTTT.

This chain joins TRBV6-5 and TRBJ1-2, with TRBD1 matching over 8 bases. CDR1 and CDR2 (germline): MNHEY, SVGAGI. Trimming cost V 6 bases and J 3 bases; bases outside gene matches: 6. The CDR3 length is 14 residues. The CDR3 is CASSPDRDDYGYTF. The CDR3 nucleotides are TGTGCCAGCAGCCCGGACAGGGATGACTATGGCTACACCTTC.

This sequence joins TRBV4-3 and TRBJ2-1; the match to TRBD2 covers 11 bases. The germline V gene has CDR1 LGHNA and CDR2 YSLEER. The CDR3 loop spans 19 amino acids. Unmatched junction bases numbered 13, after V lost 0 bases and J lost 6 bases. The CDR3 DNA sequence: TGCGCCAGCAGCCAAGATCTAGGGACTAGCGGAGAGAAAACCAATGAGCAGTTCTTC. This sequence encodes CASSQDLGTSGEKTNEQFF.

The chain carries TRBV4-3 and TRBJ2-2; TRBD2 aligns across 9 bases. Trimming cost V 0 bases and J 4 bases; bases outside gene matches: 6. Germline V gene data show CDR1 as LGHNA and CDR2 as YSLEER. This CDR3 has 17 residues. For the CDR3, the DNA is TGCGCCAGCAGCCAAGATCTCGGCGGGAGGGGCACCGGGGAGCTGTTTTTT. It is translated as CASSQDLGGRGTGELFF.